The 3 T cell receptor beta chains below come from one sample, sequenced in a study of cytomegalovirus exposure and HLA in healthy donors. PCR involved 60 Vbeta and 13 Jbeta primers. Clones were read by immunoSEQ multiplex PCR, and TCRdb kept only the in-frame ones, dropping some. Altogether about 160,000 clones are present, around 78% being singletons, with the ten largest covering 3% to 3.5%. The sequencing sample was made of PBMCs. The receptor source for this set is a woman aged 50 to 65 in good health and CMV-seropositive.

The chain uses TRBV11-2 and TRBJ2-3, with D perhaps matching TRBD2 (6 bases). In germline, CDR1 is SGHAT, CDR2 FQNNGV. The CDR3 is made up of 14 amino acids. Trimming pared 5 bases from V and 0 bases from J, leaving 9 bases between. The chain's CDR3 is CASSPGLSTDTQYF. The CDR3 bases are TGTGCCAGCAGCCCGGGACTCAGCACAGATACGCAGTATTTT. Complete variable domain (other parts from reference TRBV11-2 and TRBJ2-3): EAGVAQSPRYKIIEKRQSVAFWCNPISGHATLYWYQQILGQGPKLLIQFQNNGVVDDSQLPKDRFSAERLKGVDSTLKIQPAKLEDSAVYLCASSPGLSTDTQYFGPGTRLTVL.

V usage is TRBV7-2 and J usage is TRBJ2-3; the match to TRBD1 covers 7 bases. V dropped 3 bases and J dropped 6; count of bases not matched to a gene: 18. The CDR3 is 18 amino acids. The germline gives CDR1 SGHTA, CDR2 FQGNSA. The CDR3 loop reads CASSLKMDRWSLSDTQYF. The CDR3 DNA sequence: TGTGCCAGCAGCTTGAAAATGGACAGGTGGTCTCTCTCCGATACGCAGTATTTT.

J is TRBJ2-5 and V is TRBV5-1; TRBD1 matches 8 bases. V trimming: 2 bases; J trimming: 0 bases; junction bases outside the gene matches: 6. Germline CDR1 and CDR2: SGHRS and YFSETQ. The CDR3 is made up of 16 amino acids. CDR3 nucleotide sequence: TGCGCCAGCAGCTTAACAGGGGGGAAGTACCAAGAGACCCAGTACTTC. Its protein is CASSLTGGKYQETQYF.